The source of this T cell receptor (beta chain) is a study of cytomegalovirus exposure and HLA in healthy donors. About this clone itself: Its antigen is unidentified.

Looked up from germline, CDR1 is WNHNN and CDR2 is SYGVQD (reference sequence). V was trimmed by 0 bases and J by 8 bases, leaving 10 bases between them. This CDR3 contains 14 residues. Study-wide results and limits: Sequencing likely generated an artifact that appeared as a cluster of highly shared sequence variants. An analysis that came later showed most CMV-associated TCR beta chains appearing HLA-restricted. A later analysis showed that HLA-associated TCR beta chains had undergone more clonal expansion than equally common others.

Primers: 60 Vbeta forward and 13 Jbeta reverse. Only in-frame clones appear in the TCRdb table, and some are missing; sequencing was by immunoSEQ multiplex PCR. Among around 100,000 clones listed, approximately 66% were seen once. The sequencing input was PBMCs. This TCR was recovered from a man aged 40-50 years in good health and CMV-seropositive. The chain combines TRBV10-1 with TRBJ1-4; D unclear. The CDR3 loop is CASSESVYGEKLFF. The CDR3 bases are TGCGCCAGCAGTGAGTCAGTATACGGGGAAAAACTGTTTTTT.